Below, 6 T cell receptor beta chains from the same sample are listed, as sequenced in a study of T cells in localized non-small cell lung cancer. Libraries were prepared by immunoSEQ multiplex PCR; TCRdb keeps only in-frame clonotypes and omits some of them. The data show about 1,700 clones, approximately 21% seen once. The material sequenced was normal lung tissue next to the tumor, taken before any cancer treatment. These receptors all stem from a woman aged 40-69 years with stage I lung adenocarcinoma.

The rearrangement links TRBV11-3 to TRBJ2-1; D possibly matches TRBD1 or TRBD2 (5 bases each). Germline V gene data show CDR1 as SGHNT and CDR2 as YENEEA. The germline V and J ends were trimmed by 8 bases and 4 bases, with 18 bases remaining between them. The CDR3 is 15 residues long. For the CDR3, the DNA is TGTGCCAGCCTTCTTGGGGGTGGGCAATACAATGAGCAGTTCTTC. This codes for CASLLGGGQYNEQFF.

This clone is a singleton in its sample. This chain uses TRBV29-1 with TRBJ1-1; TRBD1 aligns across 10 bases. The V and J ends lost 4 bases and 0 bases, in that order; junction bases with no gene match: 2. In germline, CDR1 is SQVTM, CDR2 ANQGSEA. CDR3 size: 14 residues. CDR3 DNA sequence: TGCAGCGTTGTGGGACAGGGGCTGAACACTGAAGCTTTCTTT. Its translation is CSVVGQGLNTEAFF.

The chain is built from TRBV28 and TRBJ1-2, with D unclear. V lost 7 bases and J 4 bases, leaving 19 bases between the germline ends. Germline V gives CDR1 MDHEN, CDR2 SYDVKM. The CDR3 covers 15 residues. The CDR3 coding sequence is TGTGCCAGCAACATCGGCGGTTCAGAACGCTATGGCTACACCTTC. Encoded protein: CASNIGGSERYGYTF.

This clone has just a few counts. The gene calls are TRBV1 and TRBJ1-1; TRBD1, as called in the table, went unchecked against the DNA. TRBV1 constitutes a pseudogene. The CDR3 loop spans 14 amino acids. CDR3 nucleotide sequence: TGCGCCAGCAGCCAATCGTCAGAAAACACTGAAGCTTTCTTT. Encoded protein: CASSQSSENTEAFF.

By share, this clone counts as medium-sized. The chain combines TRBV6-8 with TRBJ2-1, with TRBD1 matching 9 bases. Germline CDR1 and CDR2: MNHGY and SAAAGT. Trimming took 6 bases from V and 2 from J; bases not matched to a gene: 8. This CDR3 has 16 residues. CDR3 nucleotide sequence: TGTGCCAGCAGCATTCAAACAGGGGGCGCCTACAATGAGCAGTTCTTC. This gives the protein CASSIQTGGAYNEQFF.

This clone was recorded a few times. This CDR3 is CASSYMDGIAKNIQYF. In DNA form, the CDR3 reads TGTGCCAGCAGCTACATGGACGGGATAGCCAAAAACATTCAGTACTTC. The chain carries TRBV11-3 and TRBJ2-4, with D possibly being TRBD2 (5 bases). Trimming stripped 4 bases from V and 0 bases from J, with 13 bases between. From germline, CDR1 is SGHNT and CDR2 YENEEA. The CDR3 consists of 16 residues.